The rows below give T cell receptor beta chains drawn from one sample of a study of shared clonotypes between healthy human individuals. Produced via immunoSEQ multiplex PCR; TCRdb's table is partial and in-frame only. The sample has about 2.3 million clones; just under 95% are singletons. The sequencing sample was made of naive CD4+ T cells from PBMCs. The receptors here all came from a man aged 18 to 30 in good health. Some clones in this sample may be carry-over from other donors' samples. The CDR3 runs from the conserved cysteine through the conserved F or W. A D gene is named only where the DNA matches it firmly. Rows may omit the clone size; those that give it use once, few, many or a size class.

TRBJ2-5,-,TRBV5-6,-,TGTGCCAGCAGCTTCTCATGGCCGGAGACCCAGTACTTC,CASSFSWPETQYF
TRBJ2-7,-,TRBV30,-,TGTGCCTGGAGTGTACAAGTCTACGAGCAGTACTTC,CAWSVQVYEQYF
TRBJ2-5,-,TRBV7-8,-,TGTGCCAGCACTAGGGCGGAGACCCAGTACTTC,CASTRAETQYF
TRBJ2-1,-,TRBV13,TRBD1,TGTGCCAGCAGCCGGGACAGATCCTACAATGAGCAGTTCTTC,CASSRDRSYNEQFF
TRBJ2-2,-,TRBV2,TRBD2,TGTGCCAGCAGTGGATCTAGCGGGAGGGGACGGGCCACCGGGGAGCTGTTTTTT,CASSGSSGRGRATGELFF
TRBJ1-4,-,TRBV30,-,TGTGCCTGGAGCAGGGGTACAACTAATGAAAAACTGTTTTTT,CAWSRGTTNEKLFF
TRBJ1-1,-,TRBV6-5,-,TGTGCCAGCAGACCACCCCACGGGGGGAACACTGAAGCTTTCTTT,CASRPPHGGNTEAFF
TRBJ2-5,once,TRBV28,-,TGTGCCAGCAGTTTTCTCACCCCGGGGACCCAGTACTTC,CASSFLTPGTQYF
TRBJ2-7,-,TRBV30,TRBD2,TGTGCCTGGAGGGCTAGCGGGAGTTTTGAGCAGTACTTC,CAWRASGSFEQYF
TRBJ2-1,-,TRBV9,TRBD2,TGTGCCAGCAGCGTAGGGCTAGCGGGCTACTCCTACAATGAGCAGTTCTTC,CASSVGLAGYSYNEQFF
TRBJ1-5,-,TRBV21-1,-,TGTGCCAGCAGCCTCACGGCCCAGCATTTT,CASSLTAQHF
TRBJ2-1,-,TRBV25-1,-,TGTGCCAGCAGTGAATTCGGGGGACAGTACAATGAGCAGTTCTTC,CASSEFGGQYNEQFF
TRBJ2-3,-,TRBV6-1,-,TGTGCCAGCAGTGAACAGGGGACAGATACGCAGTATTTT,CASSEQGTDTQYF
TRBJ2-5,-,TRBV5-8,TRBD2,TGTGCCAGCAGCTCGGGACTAGCGGGAGGGAAGTACCAAGAGACCCAGTACTTC,CASSSGLAGGKYQETQYF
TRBJ2-7,-,TRBV28,-,TGTGCCAGCAGGGTGTCGAGCTCCTACGAGCAGTACTTC,CASRVSSSYEQYF
TRBJ2-5,-,TRBV5-4,-,TGTGCCAGCAGCTTGGGGTCAGACGGAGAGACCCAGTACTTC,CASSLGSDGETQYF
TRBJ2-5,once,TRBV5-1,-,TGCGCCAGCAGCTCCACTTGGAGCGGACAAGAGACCCAGTACTTC,CASSSTWSGQETQYF
TRBJ2-5,-,TRBV7-9,-,TGTGCCAGCAGCCCAGGGATCAACCAAGAGACCCAGTACTTC,CASSPGINQETQYF
TRBJ2-7,-,TRBV11-2,TRBD2,TGTGCCAGCCGCGGGATGGCTAGCGGTAGCTCCTACGAGCAGTACTTC,CASRGMASGSSYEQYF
TRBJ2-5,-,TRBV7-2,-,TGTGCCAGCAGCTTACGAGGCCCTTACCAGGAGACCCAGTACTTC,CASSLRGPYQETQYF
TRBJ2-2,-,TRBV2,TRBD2,TGTGCCAGCAGCGCAAAACCGGGACTAGTATCCGGGGAGCTGTTTTTT,CASSAKPGLVSGELFF
TRBJ1-1,-,TRBV7-9,TRBD1,TGTGCCAGCAGCTTAAGCTTAGGGGGCATGGGGATGAACACTGAAGCTTTCTTT,CASSLSLGGMGMNTEAFF
TRBJ2-7,-,TRBV19,TRBD2,TGTGCCAGTAGTGTCTTCACTAGCGGCCCGAACTACGAGCAGTACTTC,CASSVFTSGPNYEQYF
TRBJ1-4,-,TRBV7-2,-,TGTGCCAGCAGCTTAGTGGGGGGCAGTGCGAATGAAAAACTGTTTTTT,CASSLVGGSANEKLFF
TRBJ2-2,once,TRBV6-5,TRBD1,TGTGCCAGCCGATGGGGACAGACTAACACCGGGGAGCTGTTTTTT,CASRWGQTNTGELFF
TRBJ2-7,-,TRBV30,-,TGTGCCTGGACCCAAGCCCCGGGGGCCTTCGAGCAGTACTTC,CAWTQAPGAFEQYF
TRBJ2-1,-,TRBV4-2,TRBD1,TGTGCCAGCAGCCAGGACGGACAGGGGATTACCTACAATGAGCAGTTCTTC,CASSQDGQGITYNEQFF
TRBJ1-4,-,TRBV2,-,TGTGCCAGCAGTGAATATTCACCTGAAAAACTGTTTTTT,CASSEYSPEKLFF
TRBJ2-1,-,TRBV28,TRBD1,TGTGCCAGCAATGGACAGGGGGCCGATGAGCAGTTCTTC,CASNGQGADEQFF
TRBJ2-1,-,TRBV4-2,TRBD2,TGTGCCAGCAGCCAGACTCACTCCGGGACTAGCGGGAGTGATGAGCAGTTCTTC,CASSQTHSGTSGSDEQFF